This T cell receptor (beta chain) is from a study of human T cells and chemical hapten exposure. For the study at large: Small pooled library volume differences chiefly drove per-sample TCR yield variation.

Sequencing started from total RNA isolated from unfractionated whole blood. A remark on this clonotype: Its antigen is not identified.

During construction of the library, unique molecular identifiers were attached to individual cDNA molecules for quantitative, reproducible TCR counting. Authors' analysis steps: 100,000 or so TCRs per sample was the median, with a range of roughly 23,224 to 750,000. MiXCR was run by TCRdb on the reads, yielding one entry per CDR3 protein. For this entry, the V and J calls and clone size follow TCRdb and not the study's own pipeline. Here the sample spans fewer than 150,000 distinct CDR3 sequences, roughly 8.5% being singletons. General study findings and limits: TCRs above 1 in 1000 frequency stayed constant with DPC sensitization.

The CDR3 has 16 amino acids. With V trimmed by 4 bases and J by 2 bases, 9 bases remained unmatched. CDR1 and CDR2 from the germline V gene are SGDLS and YYNGEE. This clonotype was sampled from a human donor in good health. Some clones in this sample may be carry-over from other donors' samples. The chain uses TRBV9 and TRBJ2-5, with 9 bases matching TRBD1. Sample: whole blood. The CDR3 spells CASSLALGQGQETQYF. The CDR3 DNA reads TGTGCCAGCAGCTTGGCTCTGGGACAGGGACAAGAGACCCAGTACTTC.